Listed below are T cell receptor beta chains from one sample, sequenced in a study of PD-1 blockade in classical Hodgkin lymphoma. Using immunoSEQ multiplex PCR, the repertoire was profiled, and TCRdb retains in-frame clones only, with some absent. The sample has some 4,300 clones; about three fifths are singletons. The specimen was peripheral blood mononuclear cells (PBMCs), collected before the second cycle of nivolumab. The receptors here all came from a human donor with classical Hodgkin lymphoma. CDR3s include the opening cysteine and the closing phenylalanine or tryptophan. A D gene is named only where the DNA matches it firmly. Clone size is given for some rows only: seen once, a few or many times, or a class if the clone is expanded.

abundance	j_gene	v_gene	d_gene	CDR3nt	CDR3aa
.	TRBJ1-3	TRBV5-1	TRBD1	TGCGCCAGCAGCTTAGGACAGGGAGGAAACACCATATATTTT	CASSLGQGGNTIYF
.	TRBJ2-2	TRBV29-1	.	TGCAGCGTGTGGGTAGCGGGGGAGCTGTTTTTT	CSVWVAGELFF
.	TRBJ2-7	TRBV20-1	.	TGCAGTGCTAGTGGGGCCTACGAGCAGTACTTC	CSASGAYEQYF
.	TRBJ1-1	TRBV18	.	TGTGCCAGCTCACGGACTCGGAGGGGGTTTGATACTGAAGCTTTCTTT	CASSRTRRGFDTEAFF
few	TRBJ1-2	TRBV28	.	TGTGCCAGCAGTTTTATCCGACAGAAGATATTC	CASSFIRQKIF
.	TRBJ2-7	TRBV28	TRBD2	TGTGCCAGCAGACTGACGGGGGGACTAGCGGGAGGCGAGCAGTACTTC	CASRLTGGLAGGEQYF
.	TRBJ2-3	TRBV5-1	.	TGCGCCAGCAGCTTGTATCTGGGGGCTAAATCAGATACGCAGTATTTT	CASSLYLGAKSDTQYF
.	TRBJ2-3	TRBV18	.	TGTGCCAGCTCTCCCTCCTCCACAGATACGCAGTATTTT	CASSPSSTDTQYF
.	TRBJ1-6	TRBV25-1	.	TGTGCCAGCAGACGATCTACAGATTCACCCCTCCACTTT	CASRRSTDSPLHF
.	TRBJ2-1	TRBV6-1	.	TGTGCCAGCAGTGAAATCCAGCGGTCCTACAATGAGCAGTTCTTC	CASSEIQRSYNEQFF
once	TRBJ2-5	TRBV11-2	.	TGTGCCAGCAGTCTGAGACGTAGTCAAGAGACCCAGTACTTC	CASSLRRSQETQYF
.	TRBJ2-7	TRBV19	.	TGTGCCAGTGGGGTAGGCAGGAGACCCTACGAGCAGTACTTC	CASGVGRRPYEQYF
.	TRBJ2-1	TRBV7-9	.	TGTGCCAGCAGCCAACGGGACAACAATGAGCAGTTCTTC	CASSQRDNNEQFF
.	TRBJ1-5	TRBV19	.	TGTGCCAGTAGCCAGCGCGATAGCAATCAGCCCCAGCATTTT	CASSQRDSNQPQHF
few	TRBJ2-1	TRBV13	.	TGTGCCAGCAGCTTCCCATACAATGAGCAGTTCTTC	CASSFPYNEQFF
once	TRBJ2-1	TRBV7-3	TRBD2	TGTGCCAGCAGCTTATCCGCGGGAGGGCCGGAGCAGTTCTTC	CASSLSAGGPEQFF
once	TRBJ1-2	TRBV5-1	.	TGCGCCAGCAGCCAAGACCCTCGGTATGGCTACACCTTC	CASSQDPRYGYTF
.	TRBJ2-7	TRBV5-5	.	TGTGCCAGCAGCTTGTTTCAGGCCAACTACGAGCAGTACTTC	CASSLFQANYEQYF
.	TRBJ2-7	TRBV28	.	TGTGCCAGCCAGACCTGGACAGCCAGAGAATCCTACGAGCAGTACTTC	CASQTWTARESYEQYF
.	TRBJ2-1	TRBV7-9	TRBD2	TGTGCCAGCAGCCCCGCTCTAGCGGGAGCCTACAATGAGCAGTTCTTC	CASSPALAGAYNEQFF
.	TRBJ1-6	TRBV6-6	.	TGTGCCATCGCTGAGTTGGGACGAAATTCACCCCTCCACTTT	CAIAELGRNSPLHF
few	TRBJ2-7	TRBV6-5	.	TGTGCCAGCAGCGCTCTTCAGGGGTCAGAATACGAGCAGTACTTC	CASSALQGSEYEQYF
.	TRBJ2-7	TRBV19	.	TGTGCCAGTAGTATTGCGGCGGGGGCCCCCTACGAGCAGTACTTC	CASSIAAGAPYEQYF
.	TRBJ1-1	TRBV28	TRBD1	TGTGCCAGCAGTTTAAGCTCGGGGGCGCCGCGGGACAGTGAAGCTTTCTTT	CASSLSSGAPRDSEAFF
.	TRBJ2-5	TRBV27	.	TGTGCCAGCAGTTTAGGACCCACACAGTACTTC	CASSLGPTQYF
.	TRBJ2-3	TRBV9	TRBD2	TGTGCCAGCAGCGTAGGGGCGGGAGCCATCACAGATACGCAGTATTTT	CASSVGAGAITDTQYF
.	TRBJ2-3	TRBV9	TRBD1	TGTGCCAGCAGCGCCCGTGCCGGGACAGGCACAGATACGCAGTATTTT	CASSARAGTGTDTQYF
.	TRBJ1-2	TRBV5-5	.	TGTGCCAGCAGCTTGGAGGCACCGCTTCCTAACTATGGCTACACCTTC	CASSLEAPLPNYGYTF